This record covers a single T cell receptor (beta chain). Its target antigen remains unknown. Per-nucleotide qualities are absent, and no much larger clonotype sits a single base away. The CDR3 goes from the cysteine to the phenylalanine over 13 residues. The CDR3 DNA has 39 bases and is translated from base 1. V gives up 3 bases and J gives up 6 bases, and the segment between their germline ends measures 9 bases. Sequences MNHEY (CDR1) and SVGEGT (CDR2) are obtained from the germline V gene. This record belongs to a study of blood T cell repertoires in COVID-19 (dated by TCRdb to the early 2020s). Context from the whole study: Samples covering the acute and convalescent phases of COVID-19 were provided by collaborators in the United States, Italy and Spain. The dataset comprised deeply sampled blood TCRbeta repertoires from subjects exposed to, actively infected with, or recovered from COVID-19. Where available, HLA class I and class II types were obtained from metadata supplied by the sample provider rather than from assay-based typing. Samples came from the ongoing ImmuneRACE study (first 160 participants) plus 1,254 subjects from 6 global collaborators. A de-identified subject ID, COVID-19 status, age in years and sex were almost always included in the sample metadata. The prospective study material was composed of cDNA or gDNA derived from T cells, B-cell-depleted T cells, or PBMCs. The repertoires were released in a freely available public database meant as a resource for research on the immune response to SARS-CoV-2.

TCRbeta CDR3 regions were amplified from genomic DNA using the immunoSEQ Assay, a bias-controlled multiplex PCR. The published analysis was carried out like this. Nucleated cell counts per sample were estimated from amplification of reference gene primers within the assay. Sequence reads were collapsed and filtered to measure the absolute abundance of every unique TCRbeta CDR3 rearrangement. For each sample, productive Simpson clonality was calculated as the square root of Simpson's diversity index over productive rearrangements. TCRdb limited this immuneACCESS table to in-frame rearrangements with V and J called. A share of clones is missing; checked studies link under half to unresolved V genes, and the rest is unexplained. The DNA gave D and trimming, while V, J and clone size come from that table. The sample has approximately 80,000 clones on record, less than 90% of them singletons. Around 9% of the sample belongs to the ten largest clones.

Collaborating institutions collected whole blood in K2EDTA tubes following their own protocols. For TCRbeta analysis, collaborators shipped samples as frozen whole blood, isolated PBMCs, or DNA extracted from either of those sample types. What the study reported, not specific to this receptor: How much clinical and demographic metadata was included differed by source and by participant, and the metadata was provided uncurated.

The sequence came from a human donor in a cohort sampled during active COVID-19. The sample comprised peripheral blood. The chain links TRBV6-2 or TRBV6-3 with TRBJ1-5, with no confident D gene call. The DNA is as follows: TGTGCCAGCAGTTATTTACGGGTTCAGCCCCAGCATTTT. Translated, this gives CASSYLRVQPQHF.